One T cell receptor beta chain is described in this entry. In the authors' methods: Estimated nucleated cell counts came from reference gene primer amplification. Sequencing used immunoSEQ multiplex PCR; TCRdb keeps in-frame clones, though not all of them. Clone size and the V and J calls come from that table; the DNA yielded D and trimming. This sample yields 55,000 to 90,000 clones, of which around nine tenths are seen a single time; 1.1% to 1.5% belongs to the top ten. The sample belongs to a study of blood T cell repertoires in COVID-19. Study at large: Italy, Spain and the United States were the sources of the convalescent and acute COVID-19 samples.

V shed 4 bases and J shed 4 bases, with 9 bases lying between them. Germline lookup yields CDR1 SGDLS and CDR2 YYNGEE. The CDR3 is 13 residues long. Sequenced sample: peripheral blood. The V gene is TRBV9, the J gene TRBJ1-3; D gene unclear. The clonotype originates from a human donor in a cohort sampled during active COVID-19. The CDR3 nucleotides are TGTGCCAGCAGCTTCGGAGACGGAAACACCATATATTTT. Encoded protein: CASSFGDGNTIYF.